In this sample, the clone carrying this T cell receptor (beta chain) turned up many times. Antigen specificity is unknown. This specimen comes from a study of CD8 T cells in ankylosing spondylitis. TCRdb independently ran MiXCR on the 5' RACE reads; one entry per CDR3 protein. The table includes 40,000 or so distinct CDR3 sequences, 2.5% to 3.5% detected once. Study-level findings and limits: Disease-linked clones proved CD8+ and comparatively uncommon in peripheral blood. Reports say disease-linked clones showed up significantly more in matched ankylosing spondylitis synovial fluid.

Germline V gene lookup returns CDR1 SGDLS and CDR2 YYNGEE. Trimming cost V 1 base and J 2 bases, with 7 bases left between them. The CDR3 length is 14 residues. V is TRBV9 and J is TRBJ1-5; D not resolved. The sequence was collected from a male donor with ankylosing spondylitis or in good health (not recorded which). Input material: blood, either unsorted or a sorted T cell fraction (not recorded which). Here the CDR3 DNA reads TGTGCCAGCAGCGTATCCTTGGGCAATCAGCCCCAGCATTTT. The encoded protein is CASSVSLGNQPQHF.